This is a list of T cell receptor beta chains from one sample in a study of cytomegalovirus exposure and HLA in healthy donors. Measured with immunoSEQ multiplex PCR; TCRdb has only the in-frame clones, and not every one. Altogether 90,000 to 100,000 clones are present, approximately 70% being singletons, with the ten largest covering less than 2.5%. The sample consisted of PBMCs. The source of these receptors is a man aged 45 to 65 in good health and CMV-seronegative. Both conserved end residues are part of each CDR3. D genes are given only for firm matches. Clone size is given for some rows only: seen once, a few or many times, or a class if the clone is expanded.

>TRBV2|-|TRBJ1-5|-
CASSGRNSNQPQHF
TGTGCCAGCAGTGGGCGGAATAGCAATCAGCCCCAGCATTTT
>TRBV10-2|-|TRBJ1-2|-
CASSESISRRGSNYGYTF
TGCGCCAGCAGTGAGTCGATCAGCAGAAGGGGATCTAACTATGGCTACACCTTC
>TRBV7-9|-|TRBJ2-1|-
CASSLVGPENEQFF
TGTGCCAGCAGCTTAGTGGGGCCCGAAAATGAGCAGTTCTTC
>TRBV10-2|TRBD1|TRBJ2-7|-
CASAASRDRVRSNEQYF
TGCGCCAGCGCGGCGTCCCGGGACAGGGTAAGATCGAACGAGCAGTACTTC
>TRBV28|-|TRBJ1-4|-
CANSSGETSNEKLFF
TGTGCCAACAGTTCAGGGGAAACTTCTAATGAAAAACTGTTTTTT
>TRBV19|-|TRBJ2-3|-
CASSKAETSTDTQYF
TGTGCCAGTAGTAAAGCGGAGACTAGCACAGATACGCAGTATTTT
>TRBV28|TRBD2|TRBJ2-6|-
CASSLSGLGGAGANVLTF
TGTGCCAGCAGTTTATCGGGACTAGGGGGGGCCGGGGCCAACGTCCTGACTTTC
>TRBV30|-|TRBJ2-7|few
CAWQGSSYEQYF
TGTGCCTGGCAGGGTAGCTCCTACGAGCAGTACTTC
>TRBV28|TRBD1|TRBJ2-3|-
CASRPPPGQGALTDTQYF
TGTGCCAGCAGGCCGCCACCGGGACAGGGGGCTCTCACAGATACGCAGTATTTT
>TRBV10-1|-|TRBJ1-1|-
CASSEMGGPSEAFF
TGCGCCAGCAGTGAGATGGGGGGTCCATCTGAAGCTTTCTTT
>TRBV21-1|-|TRBJ2-7|-
CASSKASPDRPHEQYF
TGTGCCAGCAGCAAAGCCTCCCCGGACAGGCCTCACGAGCAGTACTTC
>TRBV27|TRBD2|TRBJ2-7|-
CASSKPGLVIEQYF
TGTGCCAGCAGTAAACCGGGACTAGTCATCGAGCAGTACTTC
>TRBV9|-|TRBJ1-1|few
CASSVASVNTEAFF
TGTGCCAGCAGCGTAGCGTCAGTGAACACTGAAGCTTTCTTT
>TRBV19|-|TRBJ2-5|-
CASSKAISQETQYF
TGTGCCAGTAGTAAAGCCATTTCACAAGAGACCCAGTACTTC
>TRBV10-3|TRBD1|TRBJ2-2|-
CASAFQGDTGELFF
TGTGCCTCAGCCTTCCAGGGGGACACCGGGGAGCTGTTTTTT
>TRBV25-1|-|TRBJ1-1|-
CASSDLDTQAFF
TGTGCCAGCAGTGACCTGGACACTCAAGCTTTCTTT
>TRBV5-5|-|TRBJ1-1|few
CASSLLGDTEAFF
TGTGCCAGCAGCTTGTTAGGGGACACTGAAGCTTTCTTT
>TRBV4-2|TRBD1|TRBJ1-4|-
CASSRDRAGEKLFF
TGTGCCAGCAGCCGGGACAGGGCTGGTGAAAAACTGTTTTTT
>TRBV6-5|TRBD2|TRBJ2-1|-
CASSLLAGGPNEQFF
TGTGCCAGCAGTCTCCTAGCGGGGGGCCCGAATGAGCAGTTCTTC
>TRBV7-9|-|TRBJ2-7|-
CASSLDWVRPYEQYF
TGTGCCAGCAGCTTAGATTGGGTCAGGCCATACGAGCAGTACTTC
>TRBV28|-|TRBJ1-6|-
CASSFSRRNLSPLHF
TGTGCCAGCAGTTTTTCGAGGCGAAACCTTTCACCCCTCCACTTT
>TRBV6-5|-|TRBJ2-7|few
CASGQYYEQYF
TGTGCCAGCGGACAATACTACGAGCAGTACTTC
>TRBV5-6|-|TRBJ2-3|-
CASSLGQTDTQYF
TGTGCCAGCAGCTTGGGACAAACAGATACGCAGTATTTT
>TRBV27|-|TRBJ1-5|few
CASRSPGGNQPQHF
TGTGCCAGCAGATCTCCGGGGGGCAATCAGCCCCAGCATTTT
>TRBV7-2|-|TRBJ1-1|-
CASSLGRANTEAFF
TGTGCCAGCAGCCTTGGGAGGGCGAACACTGAAGCTTTCTTT
>TRBV27|-|TRBJ1-1|-
CASSWTGGVGAEAFF
TGTGCCAGCAGTTGGACCGGGGGGGTGGGTGCTGAAGCTTTCTTT
>TRBV28|TRBD2|TRBJ2-7|few
CASSTRTSGGAYEQYF
TGTGCCAGCAGTACCCGGACTAGCGGCGGAGCCTACGAGCAGTACTTC
>TRBV7-2|TRBD2|TRBJ2-1|-
CASSLETSGTYNEQFF
TGTGCCAGCAGCTTAGAGACTAGCGGGACCTACAATGAGCAGTTCTTC
>TRBV11-2|TRBD1|TRBJ1-6|-
CASSLPPGQGPSVWSPLHF
TGTGCCAGCAGCTTACCCCCGGGACAGGGGCCTAGCGTCTGGTCACCCCTCCACTTT
>TRBV15|TRBD2|TRBJ2-2|-
CATSPSGRGTGELFF
TGTGCCACCAGTCCTAGCGGGAGAGGCACCGGGGAGCTGTTTTTT
>TRBV27|-|TRBJ2-6|-
CASSGGVDSGANVLTF
TGTGCCAGCAGCGGAGGAGTGGACTCTGGGGCCAACGTCCTGACTTTC
>TRBV4-2|TRBD2|TRBJ2-3|-
CASSQGLAGGADTQYF
TGTGCCAGCAGCCAAGGCCTAGCGGGAGGAGCAGATACGCAGTATTTT
>TRBV7-2|TRBD1|TRBJ2-5|-
CASSLTGGQETQYF
TGTGCCAGCAGCTTAACAGGGGGCCAAGAGACCCAGTACTTC
>TRBV7-9|TRBD1|TRBJ1-2|-
CASSLGAGGNYGYTF
TGTGCCAGCAGCTTAGGGGCAGGGGGTAACTATGGCTACACCTTC
>TRBV28|TRBD2|TRBJ2-7|few
CASSIRTGLAGEYF
TGTGCCAGCAGTATTCGGACTGGACTAGCGGGAGAGTACTTC
>TRBV5-1|-|TRBJ2-3|-
CASSLDSPKDTQYF
TGCGCCAGCAGCTTGGACTCCCCCAAAGATACGCAGTATTTT
>TRBV28|TRBD1|TRBJ2-7|once
CASSDRDRGTYEQYF
TGTGCCAGCAGTGACCGGGACAGGGGTACCTACGAGCAGTACTTC
>TRBV11-2|TRBD1|TRBJ1-1|-
CASSLAGGGTEAFF
TGTGCCAGCAGCTTAGCAGGGGGCGGCACTGAAGCTTTCTTT
>TRBV28|TRBD2|TRBJ2-7|-
CASSPLGPRGPTSGRAHEQYF
TGTGCCAGCAGTCCCCTCGGCCCGCGGGGACCGACTAGCGGGAGGGCCCACGAGCAGTACTTC
>TRBV19|TRBD2|TRBJ2-5|-
CASSMGLAGETQYF
TGTGCCAGTAGCATGGGACTAGCTGGAGAGACCCAGTACTTC
>TRBV11-2|TRBD1|TRBJ1-2|-
CASEQGRSNYGYTF
TGTGCCAGCGAACAGGGGAGGAGTAACTATGGCTACACCTTC